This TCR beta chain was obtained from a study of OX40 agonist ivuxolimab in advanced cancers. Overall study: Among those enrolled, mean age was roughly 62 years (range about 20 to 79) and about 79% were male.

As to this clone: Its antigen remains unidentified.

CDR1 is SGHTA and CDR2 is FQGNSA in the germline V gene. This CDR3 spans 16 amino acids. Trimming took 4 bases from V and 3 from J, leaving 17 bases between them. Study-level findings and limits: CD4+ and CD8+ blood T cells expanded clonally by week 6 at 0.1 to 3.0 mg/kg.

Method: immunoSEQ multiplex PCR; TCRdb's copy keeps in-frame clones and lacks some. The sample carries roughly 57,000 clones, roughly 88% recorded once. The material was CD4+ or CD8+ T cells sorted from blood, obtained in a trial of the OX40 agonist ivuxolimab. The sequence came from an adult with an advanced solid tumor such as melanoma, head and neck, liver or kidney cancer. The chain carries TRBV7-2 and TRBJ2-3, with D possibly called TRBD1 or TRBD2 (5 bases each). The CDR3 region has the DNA TGTGCCAGCAGCTCCCGAGTGGGGGTATGGACAGATACGCAGTATTTT. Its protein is CASSSRVGVWTDTQYF.